A single sample is the source of the 25 T cell receptor beta chains below, sequenced in a study of CD4 T cells in relation to SARS-CoV-2 and coronaviruses. No antigens are known for them. TCRdb's copy holds only in-frame clones and misses some; the assay was immunoSEQ multiplex PCR. The sample lists about 38,000 clones, about four fifths seen once, with 4.5% in the top ten. Specimen: naive CD4+ T cells from PBMCs, cultured in vitro. Subset given: naive CD4+ T cells isolated by negative enrichment. All receptors derive from an adult with COVID-19.

The rearrangement joins TRBV4-1 to TRBJ2-6; 7 bases match TRBD1. Germline CDR1 is MGHRA and CDR2 is YSYEKL. The CDR3 has 18 amino acids. J lost 2 bases, V lost 1 base, and 8 bases had no gene match. The CDR3 coding sequence is TGCGCCAGCAGCCAAGGTGTTACAGGGGTTGCTGGGGCCAACGTCCTGACTTTC. Its protein is CASSQGVTGVAGANVLTF.

The gene calls are TRBV7-2 and TRBJ2-7, with a tentative D call TRBD1 (5 bases). The CDR3 runs to 15 residues. V was trimmed by 1 base and J by 5 bases, leaving 15 bases between them. Germline lookup yields CDR1 SGHTA and CDR2 FQGNSA. CDR3 region: CASSLGGRAENEQYF. The CDR3, as DNA: TGTGCCAGCAGCTTAGGGGGCCGGGCGGAGAACGAGCAGTACTTC.

The V and J genes are TRBV6-5 and TRBJ2-7, with 10 bases that match TRBD1. V was clipped by 2 bases and J by 6 bases; unmatched bases: 7. Germline V gene sequence: CDR1 MNHEY, CDR2 SVGAGI. The CDR3 spans 15 residues. For the CDR3, the DNA is TGTGCCAGCAGTTACCCGGGACAGGGGTCGTTCGAGCAGTACTTC. Translated: CASSYPGQGSFEQYF.

In its sample, this clone was seen once. The DNA of the CDR3 is TGTGCCAGCAGCCGAGTGGACAGGGAACTATTTTATGGCTACACCTTC. Translating it yields CASSRVDRELFYGYTF. The rearrangement joins TRBV5-8 to TRBJ1-2; 8 positions agree with TRBD1. This CDR3 has 16 amino acids. CDR1 is SGHTS and CDR2 is YDEGEE in the germline V gene. Trimming at V came to 4 bases and at J to 5 bases, leaving 13 bases not matched to a gene.

This clone was found once. The genes are TRBV20-1 and TRBJ2-3; D may correspond to TRBD1 or TRBD2 (6 bases each). The V gene lost 3 bases and the J gene lost 0 bases, with 13 bases spanning the gap. This CDR3 is built from 15 residues. Looked up from germline, CDR1 is DFQATT and CDR2 is SNEGSKA (reference sequence). The CDR3: CSASRGLTSTDTQYF. CDR3 sequence (DNA): TGCAGTGCTAGTCGGGGGCTCACGAGCACAGATACGCAGTATTTT.

The chain uses TRBV5-4 and TRBJ1-1; a possible D gene is TRBD1 (5 bases). V was trimmed by 3 bases and J by 0 bases, leaving 15 bases between them. This CDR3 region has 16 residues. CDR1 and CDR2 (germline): SGHNT, YYREEE (reference sequence). CDR3 sequence: CASSSPSRALNTEAFF. DNA of the CDR3: TGTGCCAGCAGCTCCCCGTCCAGGGCACTGAACACTGAAGCTTTCTTT.

This chain joins TRBV5-1 and TRBJ1-1; 7 bases line up with TRBD1. Unmatched junction bases numbered 5, after V lost 4 bases and J lost 5 bases. The CDR3 is 13 residues long. Germline CDR1 is SGHRS and CDR2 is YFSETQ. The CDR3 here is CASSLTGETEAFF. In DNA form, the CDR3 reads TGCGCCAGCAGCCTCACAGGGGAAACTGAAGCTTTCTTT.

This clone was observed a few times. V is TRBV24-1 and J is TRBJ1-1; D possibly corresponds to TRBD1 (5 bases). V gave up 5 bases and J gave up 4 bases, with 13 bases separating them. The CDR3 covers 14 residues. Per germline, CDR1 KGHDR and CDR2 SFDVKD. The CDR3 bases are TGTGCCACCAGTGCCTCGGGGGGGAGCACTGAAGCTTTCTTT. Translation gives CATSASGGSTEAFF.

The V gene is TRBV4-3, the J gene TRBJ2-2, with 8 bases aligning to TRBD1. CDR3 length equals 16 residues. Germline V gives CDR1 LGHNA, CDR2 YSLEER. Trimming took 3 bases from V and 3 from J; bases not matched to a gene: 6. The CDR3 spells CASSQSQGGDTGELFF. The CDR3 DNA reads as TGCGCCAGCAGCCAGTCACAGGGGGGCGACACCGGGGAGCTGTTTTTT.

The V gene is TRBV11-2, the J gene TRBJ2-7, with 10 positions matching TRBD2. The ends lost 3 bases at V and 9 bases at J; junction bases unmatched: 11. Germline CDR1 and CDR2: SGHAT and FQNNGV. The CDR3 totals 15 residues. The CDR3 sequence: CASSFRGLAKSGQYF. CDR3 DNA: TGTGCCAGCAGCTTTAGGGGACTAGCGAAGTCCGGGCAGTACTTC.

This clone occurred once. The V and J genes are TRBV13 and TRBJ2-1, with D possibly matching TRBD2 (5 bases). This CDR3 is 17 amino acids long. Per the germline V gene, CDR1 is PRHDT and CDR2 is FYEKMQ (reference sequence). Trimming removed 0 bases from V and 0 bases from J, with 12 bases in between. CDR3 in amino acids: CASSLGGRASSYNEQFF. The CDR3 nucleotides are TGTGCCAGCAGCTTAGGTGGGCGGGCTAGCTCCTACAATGAGCAGTTCTTC.

This chain connects TRBV5-4 to TRBJ1-2; 8 bases match TRBD1. CDR1 is SGHNT, CDR2 YYREEE, per germline (reference sequence). The V gene end was trimmed by 6 bases and the J gene end by 6 bases; junction bases not matched to a gene: 10. CDR3 length: 14 residues. CDR3 DNA: TGTGCCAGCACCTGGGACAGGACTCCCCATGGCTACACCTTC. This codes for CASTWDRTPHGYTF.

The rearrangement joins TRBV3-1 (or the pseudogene TRBV3-2) to TRBJ1-2; TRBD1 matches 7 bases. Germline V gene sequence: CDR1 LGHDT, CDR2 YNNKEL (reference sequence). The trim removed 4 bases at V and 2 bases at J, leaving 7 bases unmatched. This CDR3 comprises 15 residues. CDR3 DNA: TGTGCCAGCAGCCCCTCCACGGGACAGAACTATGGCTACACCTTC. It yields the protein CASSPSTGQNYGYTF.

V is TRBV28 and J is TRBJ1-6; no definite D call. V shed 7 bases and J shed 10 bases, with 11 bases lying between them. Per germline, CDR1 MDHEN and CDR2 SYDVKM. This CDR3 comprises 12 residues. Here the CDR3 DNA reads TGTGCCAGCACCGCCGGAGGGTCACCCCTCCACTTT. Encoded protein: CASTAGGSPLHF.

J is TRBJ2-1 and V is TRBV9; D gene uncertain. Germline V gene lookup returns CDR1 SGDLS and CDR2 YYNGEE. This CDR3 comprises 12 residues. V was cut by 2 bases and J by 5 bases, with 5 bases left in between. The DNA for the CDR3 is TGTGCCAGCAGCGTGACGGACAATGAGCAGTTCTTC. Translating gives CASSVTDNEQFF.

The genes are TRBV28 and TRBJ2-5; 7 bases are shared with TRBD1. The germline V gene encodes CDR1 MDHEN and CDR2 SYDVKM. Trimming removed 5 bases from V and 9 bases from J; junction bases left unmatched: 6. The CDR3 loop spans 12 amino acids. CDR3 in amino acids: CASSSDREPQYF. The CDR3 region has the DNA TGTGCCAGCAGTAGCGACAGGGAACCCCAGTACTTC.

The chain combines TRBV6-5 with TRBJ2-3, with 10 bases lining up with TRBD1. The CDR3 runs to 15 residues. Germline V CDR1 and CDR2: MNHEY, SVGAGI. The V gene end was trimmed by 2 bases and the J gene end by 3 bases; junction bases not matched to a gene: 2. CDR3 nucleotides: TGTGCCAGCAGTTACCCGGACAGGGGGACAGATACGCAGTATTTT. Residues: CASSYPDRGTDTQYF.

V gene TRBV2 combines with J gene TRBJ2-5; D is possibly TRBD2 (6 bases). This CDR3 spans 13 amino acids. Trimming shortened V by 8 bases and J by 5 bases, and 15 bases separated the two germline ends. Germline V gives CDR1 SNHLY, CDR2 FYNNEI. The CDR3 protein is CASAWGERETQYF. CDR3 in DNA: TGTGCCAGCGCGTGGGGGGAACGGGAGACCCAGTACTTC. Full variable domain (remainder filled in from reference TRBV2 and TRBJ2-5): EPEVTQTPSHQVTQMGQEVILRCVPISNHLYFYWYRQILGQKVEFLVSFYNNEISEKSEIFDDQFSVERPDGSNFTLKIRSTKLEDSAMYFCASAWGERETQYFGPGTRLLVL.

The rearrangement links TRBV6-2 or TRBV6-3 to TRBJ2-7; TRBD1 might be the D (6 bases). This CDR3 is 14 amino acids long. Germline-derived CDR1 and CDR2 are MNHEY and SVGEGT. The V end lost 5 bases, the J end lost 4 bases, and 15 bases lay between the germline ends. CDR3 sequence reads: CASSRTAVGYEQYF. The CDR3, as DNA: TGTGCCAGCAGTCGGACAGCCGTCGGGTACGAGCAGTACTTC.

This clone was found a few times. The CDR3: CASSLDRAASGSNEQFF. In nucleotides, the CDR3 is TGTGCCAGCAGCTTAGACCGGGCGGCTAGCGGGAGCAATGAGCAGTTCTTC. The genes are TRBV7-8 and TRBJ2-1; 10 bases align to TRBD2. The CDR3 covers 17 residues. Germline CDR1 and CDR2: SGHVS and FQNEAQ. The V segment lost 1 base and the J segment 6 bases; nucleotides outside the gene matches: 9. Combining the CDR3 with reference TRBV7-8 and TRBJ2-1 gives the whole variable domain GAGVSQSPRYKVAKRGQDVALRCDPISGHVSLFWYQQALGQGPEFLTYFQNEAQLDKSGLPSDRFFAERPEGSVSTLKIQRTQQEDSAVYLCASSLDRAASGSNEQFFGPGTRLTVL.

V and J are TRBV3-1 (or the pseudogene TRBV3-2) and TRBJ2-1; D is uncertain. Trimming stripped 8 bases from V and 6 bases from J, with 11 bases between. CDR1 and CDR2 (germline): LGHDT, YNNKEL (reference sequence). The CDR3 sequence is 12 residues long. Written as DNA, the CDR3 is TGTGCCAGCGCCAACGTCTCCAATGAGCAGTTCTTC. Translating it yields CASANVSNEQFF.

The chain carries TRBV5-1 and TRBJ1-2; 9 bases are shared with TRBD1. CDR1 SGHRS and CDR2 YFSETQ come from the germline V gene. V gave up 1 base and J gave up 5 bases; unmatched junction bases: 6. This CDR3 spans 15 amino acids. In nucleotides, the CDR3 is TGCGCCAGCAGCTTGACAGGGGGCGCCGATTATGGCTACACCTTC. Its protein is CASSLTGGADYGYTF. Full variable domain (missing parts from reference TRBV5-1 and TRBJ1-2): KAGVTQTPRYLIKTRGQQVTLSCSPISGHRSVSWYQQTPGQGLQFLFEYFSETQRNKGNFPGRFSGRQFSNSRSEMNVSTLELGDSALYLCASSLTGGADYGYTFGSGTRLTVV.

This chain links TRBV19 with TRBJ2-7; TRBD2 matches 8 bases. Germline V gene sequence: CDR1 LNHDA, CDR2 SQIVND (reference sequence). The junction had 11 bases not matched to a gene; V was cut back by 8 bases and J by 5 bases. This CDR3 is 14 amino acids long. Here the CDR3 DNA reads TGTGCCAGTTCAGCGGGAGAACCGGGGCACGAGCAGTACTTC. Amino acid sequence: CASSAGEPGHEQYF.

The chain is built from TRBV9 and TRBJ2-3; D ambiguous. The CDR3 totals 15 residues. Trimming removed 0 bases at V and 0 bases at J, with 8 bases between. CDR1 and CDR2 from the germline V gene are SGDLS and YYNGEE. CDR3 bases: TGTGCCAGCAGCGTAGACCTCAGTAGCACAGATACGCAGTATTTT. It specifies CASSVDLSSTDTQYF. The full variable domain, in which reference TRBV9 and TRBJ2-3 provide the parts outside the CDR3, is DSGVTQTPKHLITATGQRVTLRCSPRSGDLSVYWYQQSLDQGLQFLIQYYNGEERAKGNILERFSAQQFPDLHSELNLSSLELGDSALYFCASSVDLSSTDTQYFGPGTRLTVL.

The chain couples TRBV7-2 to TRBJ2-1; 7 positions match TRBD2. V trimming: 6 bases; J trimming: 5 bases; junction bases outside the gene matches: 22. Germline V gives CDR1 SGHTA, CDR2 FQGNSA. CDR3 length equals 19 residues. CDR3 DNA sequence: TGTGCCAGCAGTCGACATGGATGGGGAGGGCCGGGGGTAGACAATGAGCAGTTCTTC. Encoded protein: CASSRHGWGGPGVDNEQFF.